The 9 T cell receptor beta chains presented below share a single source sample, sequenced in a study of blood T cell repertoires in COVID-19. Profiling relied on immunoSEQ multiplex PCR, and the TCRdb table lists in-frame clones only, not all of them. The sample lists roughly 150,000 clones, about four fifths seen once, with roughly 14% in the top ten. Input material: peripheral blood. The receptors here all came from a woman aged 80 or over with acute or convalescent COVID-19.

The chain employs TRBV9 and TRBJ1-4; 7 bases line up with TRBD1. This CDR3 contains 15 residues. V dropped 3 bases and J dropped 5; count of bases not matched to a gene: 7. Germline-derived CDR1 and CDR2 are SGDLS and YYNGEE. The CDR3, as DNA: TGTGCCAGCAGCGCTCCTCCAGGGGGGAATGAAAAACTGTTTTTT. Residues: CASSAPPGGNEKLFF.

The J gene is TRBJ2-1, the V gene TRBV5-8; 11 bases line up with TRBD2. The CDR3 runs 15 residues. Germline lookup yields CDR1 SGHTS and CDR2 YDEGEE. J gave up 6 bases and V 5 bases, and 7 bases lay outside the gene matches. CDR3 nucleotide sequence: TGTGCCAGCAGGGTTCCGGGACTAGCGGTCAATGAGCAGTTCTTC. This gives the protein CASRVPGLAVNEQFF.

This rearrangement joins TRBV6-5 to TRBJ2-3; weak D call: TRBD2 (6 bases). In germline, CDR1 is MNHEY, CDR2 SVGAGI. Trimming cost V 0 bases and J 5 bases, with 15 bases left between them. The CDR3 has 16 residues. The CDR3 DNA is TGTGCCAGCAGTTACTCGGCGGGGCCCCGGTTAGATACGCAGTATTTT. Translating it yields CASSYSAGPRLDTQYF.

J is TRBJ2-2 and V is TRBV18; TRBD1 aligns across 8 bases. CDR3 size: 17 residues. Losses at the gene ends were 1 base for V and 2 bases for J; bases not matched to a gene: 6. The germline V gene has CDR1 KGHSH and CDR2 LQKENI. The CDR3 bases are TGTGCCAGCTCACCACAAGGAGACAGGGGAAACACCGGGGAGCTGTTTTTT. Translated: CASSPQGDRGNTGELFF.

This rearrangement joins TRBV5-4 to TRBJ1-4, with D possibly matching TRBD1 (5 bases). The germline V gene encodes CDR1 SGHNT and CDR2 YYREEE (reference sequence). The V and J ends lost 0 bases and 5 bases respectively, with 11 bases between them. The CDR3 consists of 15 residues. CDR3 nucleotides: TGTGCCAGCAGCTTGGCCTTTGGGGGGAATGAAAAACTGTTTTTT. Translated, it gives CASSLAFGGNEKLFF.

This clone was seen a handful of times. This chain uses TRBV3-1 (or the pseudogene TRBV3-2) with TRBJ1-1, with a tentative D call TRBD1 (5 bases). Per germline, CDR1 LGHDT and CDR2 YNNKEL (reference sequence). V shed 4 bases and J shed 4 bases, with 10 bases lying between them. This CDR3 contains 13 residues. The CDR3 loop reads CASSPDRRTEAFF. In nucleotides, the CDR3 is TGTGCCAGCAGCCCCGACAGACGCACTGAAGCTTTCTTT.

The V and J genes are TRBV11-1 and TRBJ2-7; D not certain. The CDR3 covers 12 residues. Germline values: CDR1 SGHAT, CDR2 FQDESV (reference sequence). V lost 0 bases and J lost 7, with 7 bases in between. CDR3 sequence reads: CASSLALGEQYF. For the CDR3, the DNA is TGTGCCAGCAGCTTAGCCCTCGGGGAGCAGTACTTC.

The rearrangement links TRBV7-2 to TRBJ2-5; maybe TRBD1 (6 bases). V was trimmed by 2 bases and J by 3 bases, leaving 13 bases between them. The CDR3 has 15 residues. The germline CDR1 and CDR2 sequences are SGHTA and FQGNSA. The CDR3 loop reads CASSLFGNREETQYF. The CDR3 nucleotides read TGTGCCAGCAGCTTATTCGGGAACAGGGAAGAGACCCAGTACTTC.

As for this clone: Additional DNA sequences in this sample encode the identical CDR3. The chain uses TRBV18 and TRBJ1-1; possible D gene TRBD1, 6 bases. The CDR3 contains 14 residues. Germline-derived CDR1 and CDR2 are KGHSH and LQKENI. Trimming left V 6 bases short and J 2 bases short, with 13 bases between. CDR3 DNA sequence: TGTGCCAGCTCCCCGGACAGTTTAAACACTGAAGCTTTCTTT. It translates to CASSPDSLNTEAFF.